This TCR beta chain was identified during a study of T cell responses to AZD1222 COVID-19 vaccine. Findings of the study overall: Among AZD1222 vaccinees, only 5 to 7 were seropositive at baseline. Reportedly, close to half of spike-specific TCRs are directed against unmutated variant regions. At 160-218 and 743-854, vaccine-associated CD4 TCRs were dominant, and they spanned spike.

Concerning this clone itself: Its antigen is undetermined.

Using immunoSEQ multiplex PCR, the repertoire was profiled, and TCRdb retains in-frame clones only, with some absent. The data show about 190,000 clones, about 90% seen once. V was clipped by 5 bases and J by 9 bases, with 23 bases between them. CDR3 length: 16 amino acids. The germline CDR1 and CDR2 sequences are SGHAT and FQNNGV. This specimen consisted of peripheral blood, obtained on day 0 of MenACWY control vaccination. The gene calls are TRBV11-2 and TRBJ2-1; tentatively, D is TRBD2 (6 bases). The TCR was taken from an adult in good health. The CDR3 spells CASSPWTKNWGGEQFF. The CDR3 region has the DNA TGTGCCAGCAGCCCGTGGACTAAAAATTGGGGCGGTGAGCAGTTCTTC.